This entry lists 11 T cell receptor beta chains sequenced from one sample in a study of cytomegalovirus exposure and HLA in healthy donors. The table came from immunoSEQ multiplex PCR; TCRdb's copy has only in-frame clones and leaves some out. The sample yields approximately 140,000 clones, 85% to 90% seen once. What was sequenced was PBMCs. These receptors all come from a man aged 18 to 29 in good health and CMV-seropositive.

This chain links TRBV19 with TRBJ2-7; possibly TRBD2 for D (5 bases). The CDR3 consists of 14 residues. Germline V CDR1 and CDR2: LNHDA, SQIVND (reference sequence). With 3 bases removed from V and 3 bases from J, the gap between germline ends came to 12 bases. Here the CDR3 reads CASSMGRGDYEQYF. CDR3 in DNA: TGTGCCAGTAGTATGGGTCGGGGTGACTACGAGCAGTACTTC.

This chain links TRBV5-1 with TRBJ2-7, with D perhaps TRBD2 (6 bases). This CDR3 has 17 residues. V lost 4 bases, J lost 3 bases, and 23 bases lay in between. CDR1 SGHRS and CDR2 YFSETQ come from the germline V gene. The CDR3 loop is CASSGRSRGTLHYEQYF. CDR3 DNA: TGCGCCAGCAGCGGGAGATCCCGCGGGACTTTGCACTACGAGCAGTACTTC. Drawing the rest from reference TRBV5-1 and TRBJ2-7, the complete variable domain is KAGVTQTPRYLIKTRGQQVTLSCSPISGHRSVSWYQQTPGQGLQFLFEYFSETQRNKGNFPGRFSGRQFSNSRSEMNVSTLELGDSALYLCASSGRSRGTLHYEQYFGPGTRLTVT.

The chain couples TRBV19 to TRBJ1-5; no definite D call. The CDR3 has 15 amino acids. Between the trimmed V and J ends, which lost 3 bases and 0 bases, there was a span of 9 bases. From germline, CDR1 is LNHDA and CDR2 SQIVND (reference sequence). This chain's CDR3 is CASSMESSSNQPQHF. CDR3 DNA: TGTGCCAGTAGTATGGAGTCAAGTAGCAATCAGCCCCAGCATTTT.

CDR3 sequence: CASSQEYGISSYNEQFF. The CDR3 nucleotides read TGTGCCAGCAGCCAAGAATATGGCATCAGCTCCTACAATGAGCAGTTCTTC. This rearrangement joins TRBV14 to TRBJ2-1; unclear D gene. V lost 0 bases, J lost 0 bases, and 12 bases lay in between. Germline V gene data show CDR1 as SGHDN and CDR2 as FVKESK. CDR3 length: 17 amino acids.

The V gene is TRBV5-1, the J gene TRBJ2-3, with D tentatively TRBD1 (5 bases). Trimming left V 4 bases short and J 1 base short, with 10 bases between. This CDR3 comprises 14 residues. Germline CDR1 SGHRS, CDR2 YFSETQ. Here the CDR3 DNA reads TGCGCCAGCAGCGCGGACACCCGCACAGATACGCAGTATTTT. Protein: CASSADTRTDTQYF.

J is TRBJ2-7 and V is TRBV18; TRBD2 matches at 9 bases. This CDR3 is built from 13 residues. CDR1 and CDR2 (germline): KGHSH, LQKENI. Trimming at V came to 5 bases and at J to 1 base, leaving 0 bases not matched to a gene. CDR3 DNA: TGTGCCAGCTCAAGCGGGGGGTCCTACGAGCAGTACTTC. Its protein product is CASSSGGSYEQYF. The full variable domain, in which reference TRBV18 and TRBJ2-7 provide the parts outside the CDR3, is NAGVMQNPRHLVRRRGQEARLRCSPMKGHSHVYWYRQLPEEGLKFMVYLQKENIIDESGMPKERFSAEFPKEGPSILRIQQVVRGDSAAYFCASSSGGSYEQYFGPGTRLTVT.

The V gene is TRBV29-1, the J gene TRBJ2-7; TRBD1 might be the D (6 bases). CDR1 SQVTM and CDR2 ANQGSEA come from the germline V gene. This CDR3 spans 15 amino acids. The V and J ends lost 1 base and 5 bases respectively, with 18 bases between them. CDR3 nucleotide sequence: TGCAGCGTTGAAGCGACACCCGGGACATCGGACGAGCAGTACTTC. Amino acids: CSVEATPGTSDEQYF.

The chain recombines TRBV10-2 with TRBJ1-1; the D gene is possibly TRBD1 (6 bases). The CDR3 consists of 12 residues. Germline V gene lookup returns CDR1 WSHSY and CDR2 SAAADI. Trimming stripped 3 bases from V and 5 bases from J, with 7 bases between. The CDR3 region has the DNA TGCGCCAGCAGTGAAAGGGGGACTGAAGCTTTCTTT. This gives the protein CASSERGTEAFF.

The chain joins TRBV15 to TRBJ1-5, with a weak D call TRBD1 (6 bases). Germline lookup yields CDR1 LNHNV and CDR2 YYDKDF (reference sequence). This CDR3 region has 15 residues. V lost 5 bases and J lost 0, with 11 bases in between. The CDR3 region is CATSVTQGSNQPQHF. CDR3 in DNA: TGTGCCACCAGCGTAACACAGGGTAGCAATCAGCCCCAGCATTTT.

V and J are TRBV19 and TRBJ1-5; D is unresolved. This CDR3 has 15 residues. Trimming shortened V by 7 bases and J by 9 bases, and 22 bases separated the two germline ends. The germline V gene encodes CDR1 LNHDA and CDR2 SQIVND (reference sequence). The CDR3 DNA is TGTGCCAGTATCGATCGGAGTTATTGGGGAGGGCCCCAGCATTTT. Encoded protein: CASIDRSYWGGPQHF.

The chain combines TRBV7-8 with TRBJ2-5, with TRBD2 matching over 14 bases. The V segment lost 1 base and the J segment 1 base; nucleotides outside the gene matches: 8. Per germline, CDR1 SGHVS and CDR2 FQNEAQ. This CDR3 has 19 amino acids. The DNA for the CDR3 is TGTGCCAGCAGCTTAGTTGGGACTAGCGGGAGAGGGGGCCAAGAGACCCAGTACTTC. The encoded protein is CASSLVGTSGRGGQETQYF.